The 29 T cell receptor beta chains below all came from one sample that was sequenced in a study of control samples from healthy donors and cancer patients. Method: immunoSEQ multiplex PCR; TCRdb's copy keeps in-frame clones and lacks some. The sample has some 150,000 clones; 94% are singletons. The sample was blood. These receptors were obtained from a man in his forties or fifties in good health.

V and J are TRBV9 and TRBJ2-7; D remains ambiguous. The CDR3 extends over 14 amino acids. Deletions cut 0 bases from V and 5 bases from J, with 12 bases between. Per the germline V gene, CDR1 is SGDLS and CDR2 is YYNGEE. This CDR3 is CASSVALGQDEQYF. DNA for the CDR3: TGTGCCAGCAGCGTAGCTCTCGGGCAGGACGAGCAGTACTTC.

The chain is built from TRBV7-9 and TRBJ1-2, with D uncertain. The CDR3 length is 14 residues. Germline values: CDR1 SEHNR, CDR2 FQNEAQ (reference sequence). Trimming shortened V by 5 bases and J by 4 bases, and 14 bases separated the two germline ends. In nucleotides, the CDR3 is TGTGCCAGCAGCCCCGGCCCCAAAGGCTATGGCTACACCTTC. Translating gives CASSPGPKGYGYTF.

The chain uses TRBV13 and TRBJ2-2, with TRBD1 identical over 11 bases. CDR1 is PRHDT, CDR2 FYEKMQ, per germline (reference sequence). CDR3 length equals 16 residues. Trimming at V came to 5 bases and at J to 1 base, leaving 3 bases not matched to a gene. The CDR3 DNA reads as TGTGCCAGCAGCCTGGACAGGGGGCAGAACACCGGGGAGCTGTTTTTT. It is translated as CASSLDRGQNTGELFF. Full variable domain (remainder filled in from reference TRBV13 and TRBJ2-2): AAGVIQSPRHLIKEKRETATLKCYPIPRHDTVYWYQQGPGQDPQFLISFYEKMQSDKGSIPDRFSAQQFSDYHSELNMSSLELGDSALYFCASSLDRGQNTGELFFGEGSRLTVL.

The rearrangement joins TRBV30 to TRBJ1-4; TRBD1 matches 7 bases. CDR1 and CDR2 (germline): GTSNPN, SVGIG (reference sequence). This CDR3 is built from 16 residues. V lost 1 base to trimming and J lost 8 bases; unmatched junction nucleotides: 13. CDR3 loop: CAWSGSFTGDGEKLFF. CDR3 bases: TGTGCCTGGAGTGGATCATTTACAGGGGATGGGGAAAAACTGTTTTTT.

The chain links TRBV18 to TRBJ1-1; tentatively, D is TRBD1 (5 bases). Germline values: CDR1 KGHSH, CDR2 LQKENI. V was trimmed by 0 bases and J by 3 bases, leaving 8 bases between them. The CDR3 spans 14 residues. CDR3 loop: CASSPPSRDTEAFF. The CDR3 region has the DNA TGTGCCAGCTCACCACCGAGCAGGGACACTGAAGCTTTCTTT.

The J gene is TRBJ2-5, the V gene TRBV29-1, with a tentative D call TRBD2 (6 bases). The CDR3 length is 12 residues. CDR1 and CDR2 (germline): SQVTM, ANQGSEA. The V end lost 8 bases, the J end lost 3 bases, and 13 bases lay between the germline ends. The CDR3 sequence: CSSRTGEETQYF. The CDR3 nucleotides read TGCAGCTCCCGGACGGGAGAAGAGACCCAGTACTTC.

The chain links TRBV27 to TRBJ2-1, with no clear D. The germline V gene encodes CDR1 MNHEY and CDR2 SMNVEV (reference sequence). The CDR3 totals 13 residues. V lost 2 bases to trimming and J lost 10 bases, with 12 bases between them. This CDR3 is CASSLIGAWEQFF. Here the CDR3 DNA reads TGTGCCAGCAGTTTAATCGGCGCTTGGGAGCAGTTCTTC.

This clone has more than one count but fewer than ten. The V call is TRBV11-2, the J call TRBJ1-1, with D hard to call. The V end lost 3 bases, the J end lost 2 bases, and 7 bases lay between the germline ends. CDR1 and CDR2 from the germline V gene are SGHAT and FQNNGV. The CDR3 spans 13 residues. CDR3 residues: CASSFDYNTEAFF. In DNA form, the CDR3 reads TGTGCCAGCAGCTTCGATTATAACACTGAAGCTTTCTTT.

The chain links TRBV7-9 to TRBJ1-4; 10 bases match TRBD1. The junction had 5 bases not matched to a gene; V was cut back by 5 bases and J by 8 bases. CDR1 and CDR2 (germline): SEHNR, FQNEAQ (reference sequence). The CDR3 contains 14 residues. DNA for the CDR3: TGTGCCAGCAGCCTTCGGACAGGGGGGGAAAAACTGTTTTTT. Translated: CASSLRTGGEKLFF.

A word on this clone: Other DNA sequences within the sample encode an identical CDR3. The gene calls are TRBV6-5 and TRBJ2-5; D unresolved. Trimming stripped 9 bases from V and 1 base from J, with 6 bases between. Germline V gene lookup returns CDR1 MNHEY and CDR2 SVGAGI. There are 11 residues in the CDR3. CDR3 loop: CASSPQETQYF. The CDR3 DNA reads as TGTGCCAGTAGTCCCCAAGAGACCCAGTACTTC.

This clone was observed a handful of times. J is TRBJ1-5 and V is TRBV6-5; D gene uncertain. V lost 4 bases and J 1 base, leaving 14 bases between the germline ends. The CDR3 sequence is 16 residues long. Germline CDR1 and CDR2: MNHEY and SVGAGI. The CDR3 here is CASSFYETSSNQPQHF. CDR3 DNA: TGTGCCAGCAGTTTCTACGAGACTAGCAGCAATCAGCCCCAGCATTTT.

The chain has TRBV5-1 and TRBJ1-1; 9 bases align to TRBD1. Losses at the gene ends were 4 bases for V and 2 bases for J; bases not matched to a gene: 3. Germline loops: CDR1 SGHRS, CDR2 YFSETQ. The CDR3 spans 14 residues. The CDR3 bases are TGCGCCAGCAGCCCTACAGGGGGCAACACTGAAGCTTTCTTT. Protein product: CASSPTGGNTEAFF.

This clone was seen a handful of times. This sequence joins TRBV6-5 and TRBJ2-3; 11 positions match TRBD1. The length of the CDR3 is 15 residues. Looked up from germline, CDR1 is MNHEY and CDR2 is SVGAGI. With V trimmed by 6 bases and J by 5 bases, 7 bases remained unmatched. CDR3 nucleotide sequence: TGTGCCAGCAGATCCGGGACAGGGGGTGGAGATACGCAGTATTTT. Translated: CASRSGTGGGDTQYF.

The chain uses TRBV6-5 and TRBJ1-2, with TRBD1 matching over 9 bases. Trimming cost V 2 bases and J 2 bases; bases outside gene matches: 6. CDR3 length: 16 residues. Germline V lookup: CDR1 MNHEY, CDR2 SVGAGI. CDR3 sequence (DNA): TGTGCCAGCAGTTACCTACAGGGGGCCGTCAACTATGGCTACACCTTC. Translation gives CASSYLQGAVNYGYTF.

The chain employs TRBV20-1 and TRBJ2-1; 9 bases line up with TRBD2. Unmatched junction bases numbered 2, after V lost 3 bases and J lost 5 bases. Germline values: CDR1 DFQATT, CDR2 SNEGSKA (reference sequence). The CDR3 spans 13 residues. CDR3 nucleotides: TGCAGTGCTAGTGGGACTAGCAACAATGAGCAGTTCTTC. Translation: CSASGTSNNEQFF.

CDR3 sequence reads: CASSQGTGDLGYGYTF. The CDR3 nucleotides read TGTGCCAGCAGCCAAGGCACAGGCGACTTGGGGTATGGCTACACCTTC. The gene calls are TRBV14 and TRBJ1-2; D is perhaps TRBD1 (5 bases). This CDR3 has 16 residues. CDR1 and CDR2 (germline): SGHDN, FVKESK. With 1 base removed from V and 5 bases from J, the gap between germline ends came to 17 bases.

This clone appeared once. This rearrangement joins TRBV4-1 to TRBJ2-7, with D perhaps matching TRBD2 (6 bases). CDR1 and CDR2 (germline): MGHRA, YSYEKL. V was cut by 4 bases and J by 0 bases, with 13 bases left in between. This CDR3 comprises 15 residues. DNA of the CDR3: TGCGCCAGCAGCCTACTAAGCGGGTCCTCCTACGAGCAGTACTTC. This gives the protein CASSLLSGSSYEQYF.

This chain uses TRBV6-4 with TRBJ2-3; 9 bases agree with TRBD1. This CDR3 has 14 amino acids. CDR1 and CDR2 (germline): MRHNA, SNTAGT. Germline trimming cut 6 bases from V and 4 bases from J; bases unmatched to any gene: 5. The CDR3 bases are TGTGCCAGCAGACCGGGACAGGGAGCAGATACGCAGTATTTT. It yields the protein CASRPGQGADTQYF.

V usage is TRBV6-5 and J usage is TRBJ1-3, with TRBD1 matching over 8 bases. Germline assignment: CDR1 MNHEY and CDR2 SVGAGI. The CDR3 is 15 amino acids. With 6 bases clipped from V and 2 bases from J, the junction kept 6 bases outside the gene matches. The CDR3: CASRGTGGPGNTIYF. CDR3 sequence (DNA): TGTGCCAGCAGGGGGACAGGCGGGCCTGGAAACACCATATATTTT.

The CDR3: CASSPPDSYGYTF. In DNA form, the CDR3 reads TGTGCCAGCAGCCCCCCGGACAGCTATGGCTACACCTTC. The V gene is TRBV3-1 (or the pseudogene TRBV3-2), the J gene TRBJ1-2, with D maybe TRBD1 (6 bases). The V gene's germline CDR1 is LGHDT and CDR2 YNNKEL (reference sequence). There are 13 residues in the CDR3. V lost 4 bases and J 4 bases, leaving 10 bases between the germline ends.

Of note for this clone: The identical CDR3 is also encoded by other nucleotide sequences in the sample. The chain employs TRBV4-3 and TRBJ1-5, with D possibly TRBD1 on 5 matching bases. The ends were cut back, 0 bases at V and 9 bases at J, with 6 bases in the middle. The CDR3 sequence is 12 residues long. Germline lookup yields CDR1 LGHNA and CDR2 YSLEER. CDR3 protein: CASSQDRGPQHF. In DNA, the CDR3 is TGCGCCAGCAGCCAAGATAGGGGGCCCCAGCATTTT.

This chain connects TRBV7-9 to TRBJ2-1; D is unclear. The V gene lost 10 bases and the J gene lost 5 bases, with 12 bases spanning the gap. The germline gives CDR1 SEHNR, CDR2 FQNEAQ (reference sequence). The CDR3 runs to 12 residues. DNA of the CDR3: TGTGCCACCCCGATTGGTAACAATGAGCAGTTCTTC. The encoded protein is CATPIGNNEQFF.

On this clone: One end of the junction is discordant with germline, which a read error may explain. This chain joins TRBV7-7 and TRBJ2-2; D may correspond to TRBD1 or TRBD2 (6 bases each). CDR1 SSHAT and CDR2 FNYEAQ come from the germline V gene (reference sequence). The CDR3 has 14 residues. The CDR3 DNA reads TGTGCTAGCAGCTTAGACGGGGGCGCCGGGGAGCTGTTTTTT. It translates to CASSLDGGAGELFF.

The chain employs TRBV27 and TRBJ2-7, with TRBD1 matching over 9 bases. Germline V lookup: CDR1 MNHEY, CDR2 SMNVEV (reference sequence). The V gene end was trimmed by 6 bases and the J gene end by 5 bases; junction bases not matched to a gene: 8. The CDR3 consists of 14 residues. The CDR3 DNA follows: TGTGCCAGCAGACAGGGGGCGTTCATCCACGAGCAGTACTTC. It specifies CASRQGAFIHEQYF.

The V call is TRBV10-3, the J call TRBJ1-1; 7 bases are a match to TRBD1. This CDR3 is built from 14 residues. Trimming cost V 6 bases and J 2 bases; bases outside gene matches: 6. Germline CDR1 reads ENHRY; CDR2 reads SYGVKD. The CDR3 DNA is TGTGCCATCAGGAACGACAGGGTCAACACTGAAGCTTTCTTT. Its translation: CAIRNDRVNTEAFF.

The rearrangement uses TRBV27 and TRBJ2-2, with 11 bases matching TRBD2. This CDR3 spans 18 amino acids. Trimming cost V 3 bases and J 8 bases; bases outside gene matches: 14. The V gene's germline CDR1 is MNHEY and CDR2 SMNVEV (reference sequence). The DNA of the CDR3 is TGTGCCAGCAGTTTGAAGGGGTTTGGGGCTAGCGGGAGGGGGGAGCTGTTTTTT. Protein sequence: CASSLKGFGASGRGELFF.

This clone was seen a handful of times. This rearrangement joins TRBV6-5 to TRBJ2-1; TRBD1 matches at 9 bases. Trimming removed 2 bases from V and 6 bases from J; junction bases left unmatched: 2. CDR1 and CDR2 from the germline V gene are MNHEY and SVGAGI. The CDR3 is 14 residues long. CDR3 region: CASSYKTGGNEQFF. In DNA, the CDR3 is TGTGCCAGCAGTTACAAGACAGGGGGCAATGAGCAGTTCTTC.

The chain has TRBV10-2 and TRBJ1-1; 10 nucleotides match TRBD1. The CDR3 spans 16 residues. From germline, CDR1 is WSHSY and CDR2 SAAADI. V was pared by 3 bases and J by 0 bases, with 4 bases of the junction left unmatched. DNA of the CDR3: TGCGCCAGCAGTGATTGGACAGGGGGGCTGAACACTGAAGCTTTCTTT. Residues: CASSDWTGGLNTEAFF.

The gene calls are TRBV7-9 and TRBJ1-2, with 7 bases matching TRBD1. The CDR3 covers 18 residues. Germline loops: CDR1 SEHNR, CDR2 FQNEAQ (reference sequence). With V trimmed by 6 bases and J by 6 bases, 22 bases remained unmatched. The CDR3 DNA reads TGTGCCAGCAGGCATAAAAGTAAAGGGGGCGGAGGTTTTGATGGCTACACCTTC. This encodes CASRHKSKGGGGFDGYTF.